The source of this T cell receptor beta chain is a study of blood T cell repertoires in COVID-19. This clone has a single count. Only in-frame clones appear in the TCRdb table, and some are missing; sequencing was by immunoSEQ multiplex PCR. The data hold 360,000 or so clones, with more than 70% observed a single time. V was pared by 5 bases and J by 6 bases, with 5 bases of the junction left unmatched. The CDR3 consists of 13 residues. The germline V gene has CDR1 SEHNR and CDR2 FQNEAQ (reference sequence). The origin of this receptor is a woman in her twenties or thirties who had been exposed to COVID-19. The chain is built from TRBV7-9 and TRBJ2-7; TRBD1 agrees at 9 bases. The sequenced material came from PBMCs or T cells enriched from blood (not recorded which). The CDR3, as DNA: TGTGCCAGCAGCCGGGACAGGGCGACCGAGCAGTACTTC. Translating gives CASSRDRATEQYF.